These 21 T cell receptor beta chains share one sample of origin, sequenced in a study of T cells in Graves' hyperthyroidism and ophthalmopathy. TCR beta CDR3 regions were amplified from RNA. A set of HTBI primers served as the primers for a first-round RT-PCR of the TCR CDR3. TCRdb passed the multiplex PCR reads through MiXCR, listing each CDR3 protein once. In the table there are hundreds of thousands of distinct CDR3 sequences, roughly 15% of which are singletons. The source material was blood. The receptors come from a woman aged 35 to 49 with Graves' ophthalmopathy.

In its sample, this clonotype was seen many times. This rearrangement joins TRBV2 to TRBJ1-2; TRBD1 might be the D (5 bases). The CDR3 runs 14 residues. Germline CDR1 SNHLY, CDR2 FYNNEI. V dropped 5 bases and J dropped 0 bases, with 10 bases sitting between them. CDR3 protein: CASSSTEPNYGYTF. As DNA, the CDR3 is TGTGCCAGCAGTTCGACAGAACCTAACTATGGCTACACCTTC.

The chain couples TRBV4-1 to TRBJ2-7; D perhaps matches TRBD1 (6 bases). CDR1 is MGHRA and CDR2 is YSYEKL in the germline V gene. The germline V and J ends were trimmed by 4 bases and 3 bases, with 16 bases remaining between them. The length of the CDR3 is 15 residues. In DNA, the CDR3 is TGCGCCAGCAGCCCGGGCCAGGGGCCCTACTACGAGCAGTACTTC. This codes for CASSPGQGPYYEQYF.

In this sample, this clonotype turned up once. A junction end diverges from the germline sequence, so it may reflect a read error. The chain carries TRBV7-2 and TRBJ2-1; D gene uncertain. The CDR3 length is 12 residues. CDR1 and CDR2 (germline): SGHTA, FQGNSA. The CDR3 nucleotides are TGTGCCGGCAGCTCTTCACGGCGCAAGCAGTTCTTC. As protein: CAGSSSRRKQFF.

CDR3 DNA: TGCGCCAGCAGCTTGGCCATGGCCCGAGGGGAGACCCAGTACTTC. Amino acids: CASSLAMARGETQYF. The V gene is TRBV5-1, the J gene TRBJ2-5; a possible D gene is TRBD2 (5 bases). The CDR3 length is 15 residues. Trimming shortened V by 0 bases and J by 5 bases, and 14 bases separated the two germline ends. The germline V gene encodes CDR1 SGHRS and CDR2 YFSETQ.

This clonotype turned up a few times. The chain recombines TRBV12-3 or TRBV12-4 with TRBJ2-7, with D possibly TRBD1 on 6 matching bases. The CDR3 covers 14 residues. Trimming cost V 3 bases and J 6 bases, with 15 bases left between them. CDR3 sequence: CASSFGGQGFEQYF. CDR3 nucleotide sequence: TGTGCCAGCAGTTTTGGGGGCCAAGGTTTCGAGCAGTACTTC.

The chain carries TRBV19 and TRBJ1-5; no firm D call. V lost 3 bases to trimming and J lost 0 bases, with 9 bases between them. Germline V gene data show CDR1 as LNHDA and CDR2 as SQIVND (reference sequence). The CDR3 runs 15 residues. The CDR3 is CASSIGVFSNQPQHF. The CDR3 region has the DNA TGTGCCAGTAGTATCGGGGTCTTTAGCAATCAGCCCCAGCATTTT.

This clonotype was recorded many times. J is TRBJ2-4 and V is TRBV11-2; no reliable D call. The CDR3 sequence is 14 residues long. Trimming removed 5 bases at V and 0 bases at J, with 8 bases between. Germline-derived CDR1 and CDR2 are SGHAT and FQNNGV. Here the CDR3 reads CASSDSLAKNIQYF. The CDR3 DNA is TGTGCCAGCAGCGATTCATTAGCCAAAAACATTCAGTACTTC.

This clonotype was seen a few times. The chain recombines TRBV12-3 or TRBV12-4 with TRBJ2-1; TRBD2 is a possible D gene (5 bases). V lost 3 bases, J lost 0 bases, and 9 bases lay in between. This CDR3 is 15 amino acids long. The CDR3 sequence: CASSFGGDSYNEQFF. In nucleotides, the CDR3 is TGTGCCAGCAGTTTCGGAGGAGACTCCTACAATGAGCAGTTCTTC.

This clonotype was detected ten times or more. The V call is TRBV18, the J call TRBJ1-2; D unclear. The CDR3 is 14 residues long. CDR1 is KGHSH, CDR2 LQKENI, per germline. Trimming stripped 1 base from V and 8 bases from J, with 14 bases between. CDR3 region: CASSPRAGQGGYTF. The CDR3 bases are TGTGCCAGCTCACCACGGGCCGGTCAAGGAGGCTACACCTTC. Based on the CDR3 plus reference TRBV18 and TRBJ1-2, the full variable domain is NAGVMQNPRHLVRRRGQEARLRCSPMKGHSHVYWYRQLPEEGLKFMVYLQKENIIDESGMPKERFSAEFPKEGPSILRIQQVVRGDSAAYFCASSPRAGQGGYTFGSGTRLTVV.

The CDR3 DNA reads as TGTGCCAGCAGTTTTTCTGGCCCAGATACGCAGTATTTT. Residues: CASSFSGPDTQYF. The chain uses TRBV12-3 or TRBV12-4 and TRBJ2-3; D is uncertain. V was pared by 3 bases and J by 4 bases, with 8 bases between. This CDR3 is 13 amino acids long.

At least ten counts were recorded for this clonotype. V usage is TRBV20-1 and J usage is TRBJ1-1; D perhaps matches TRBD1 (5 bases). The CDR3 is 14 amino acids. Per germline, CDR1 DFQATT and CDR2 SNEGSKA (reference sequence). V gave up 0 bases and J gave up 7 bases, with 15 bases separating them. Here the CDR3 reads CSARENGRVLEAFF. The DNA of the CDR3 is TGCAGTGCTAGAGAAAACGGCAGGGTGCTTGAAGCTTTCTTT.

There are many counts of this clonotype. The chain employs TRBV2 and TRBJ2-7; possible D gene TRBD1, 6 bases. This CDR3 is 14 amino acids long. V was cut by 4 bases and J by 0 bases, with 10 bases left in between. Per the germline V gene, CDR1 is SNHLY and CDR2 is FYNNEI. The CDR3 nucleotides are TGTGCCAGCAGTGTCGACAGGAGCTCCTACGAGCAGTACTTC. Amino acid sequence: CASSVDRSSYEQYF.

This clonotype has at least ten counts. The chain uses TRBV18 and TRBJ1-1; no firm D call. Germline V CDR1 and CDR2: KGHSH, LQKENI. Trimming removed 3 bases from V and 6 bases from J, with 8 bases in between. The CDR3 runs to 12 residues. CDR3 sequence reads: CASSPILAEAFF. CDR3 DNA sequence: TGTGCCAGCTCACCTATACTCGCTGAAGCTTTCTTT.

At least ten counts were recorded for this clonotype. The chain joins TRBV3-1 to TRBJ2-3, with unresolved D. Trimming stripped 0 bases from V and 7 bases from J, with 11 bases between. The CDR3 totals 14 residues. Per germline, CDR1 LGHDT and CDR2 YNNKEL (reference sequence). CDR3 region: CASSQDVNPNTQYF. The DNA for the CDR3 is TGTGCCAGCAGCCAAGATGTCAACCCAAATACGCAGTATTTT.

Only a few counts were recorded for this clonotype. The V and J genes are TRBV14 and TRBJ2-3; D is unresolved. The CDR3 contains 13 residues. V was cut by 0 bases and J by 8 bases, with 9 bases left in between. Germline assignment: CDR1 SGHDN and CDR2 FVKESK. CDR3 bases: TGTGCCAGCAGCCAAGATTTATTTGGTACGCAGTATTTT. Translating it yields CASSQDLFGTQYF. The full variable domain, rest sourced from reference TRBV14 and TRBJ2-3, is EAGVTQFPSHSVIEKGQTVTLRCDPISGHDNLYWYRRVMGKEIKFLLHFVKESKQDESGMPNNRFLAERTGGTYSTLKVQPAELEDSGVYFCASSQDLFGTQYFGPGTRLTVL.

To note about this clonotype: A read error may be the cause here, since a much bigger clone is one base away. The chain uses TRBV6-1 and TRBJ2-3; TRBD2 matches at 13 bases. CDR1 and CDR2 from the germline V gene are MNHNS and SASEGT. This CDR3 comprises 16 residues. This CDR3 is CAGSGPLAGGPGTQYF. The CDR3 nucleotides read TGTGCCGGCAGTGGCCCACTAGCGGGAGGGCCGGGTACGCAGTATTTT.

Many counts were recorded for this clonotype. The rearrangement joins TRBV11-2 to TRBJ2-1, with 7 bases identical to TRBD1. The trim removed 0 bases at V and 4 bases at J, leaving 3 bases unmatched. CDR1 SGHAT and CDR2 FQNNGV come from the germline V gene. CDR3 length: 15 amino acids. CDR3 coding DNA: TGTGCCAGCAGCTTAGAGGGACAGATATACAATGAGCAGTTCTTC. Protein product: CASSLEGQIYNEQFF.

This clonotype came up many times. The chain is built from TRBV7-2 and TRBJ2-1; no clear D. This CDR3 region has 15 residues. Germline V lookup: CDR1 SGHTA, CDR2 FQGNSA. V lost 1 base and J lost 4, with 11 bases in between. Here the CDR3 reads CASSLDQSAYNEQFF. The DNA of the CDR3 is TGTGCCAGCAGCTTAGACCAGTCCGCTTACAATGAGCAGTTCTTC.

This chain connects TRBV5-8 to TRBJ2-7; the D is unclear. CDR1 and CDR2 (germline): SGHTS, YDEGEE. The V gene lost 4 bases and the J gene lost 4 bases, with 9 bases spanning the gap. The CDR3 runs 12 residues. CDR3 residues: CASSDGRYEQYF. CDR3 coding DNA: TGTGCCAGCAGCGACGGAAGGTACGAGCAGTACTTC.

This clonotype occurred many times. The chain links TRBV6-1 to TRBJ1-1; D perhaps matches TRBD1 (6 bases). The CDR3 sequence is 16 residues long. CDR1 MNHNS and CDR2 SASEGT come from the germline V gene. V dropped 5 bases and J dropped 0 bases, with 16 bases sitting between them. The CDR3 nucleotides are TGTGCCAGCAGTCGCGGGGGCCTCCCAATGAACACTGAAGCTTTCTTT. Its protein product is CASSRGGLPMNTEAFF.

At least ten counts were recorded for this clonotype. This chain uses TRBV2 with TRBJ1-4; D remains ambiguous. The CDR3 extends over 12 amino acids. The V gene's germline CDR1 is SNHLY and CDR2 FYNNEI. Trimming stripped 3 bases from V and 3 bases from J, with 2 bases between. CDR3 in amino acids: CASSDSNEKLFF. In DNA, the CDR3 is TGTGCCAGCAGTGATTCTAATGAAAAACTGTTTTTT. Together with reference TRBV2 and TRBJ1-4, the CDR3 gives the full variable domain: EPEVTQTPSHQVTQMGQEVILRCVPISNHLYFYWYRQILGQKVEFLVSFYNNEISEKSEIFDDQFSVERPDGSNFTLKIRSTKLEDSAMYFCASSDSNEKLFFGSGTQLSVL.